This T cell receptor beta chain originates from a study of blood T cell repertoires in COVID-19. Study in general: Both acute and convalescent COVID-19 samples were obtained from the United States, Italy and Spain.

Cohort placement rested on clinical history that participants reported themselves. All recovered Cohort 3 donors got two negative PCRs, got clearance, or saw symptom resolution. Only in-frame clones appear in the TCRdb table, and some are missing; sequencing was by immunoSEQ multiplex PCR. There are hundreds of thousands of clones in the sample; more than 85% occur only once, and around 4% lies in the top ten. The CDR3 totals 14 residues. V shed 5 bases, J shed 7 bases, and the junction held 6 bases outside the gene matches. CDR1 and CDR2 (germline): SGDLS, YYNGEE. The sample taken for sequencing was PBMCs or T cells enriched from blood (not recorded which). The clonotype comes from a woman aged 25 to 39 who had recovered from COVID-19. The V and J genes are TRBV9 and TRBJ1-6; 7 bases align to TRBD1. This CDR3 is CASRTDRENSPLHF. CDR3 DNA: TGTGCCAGCAGAACAGACAGGGAGAATTCACCCCTCCACTTT.